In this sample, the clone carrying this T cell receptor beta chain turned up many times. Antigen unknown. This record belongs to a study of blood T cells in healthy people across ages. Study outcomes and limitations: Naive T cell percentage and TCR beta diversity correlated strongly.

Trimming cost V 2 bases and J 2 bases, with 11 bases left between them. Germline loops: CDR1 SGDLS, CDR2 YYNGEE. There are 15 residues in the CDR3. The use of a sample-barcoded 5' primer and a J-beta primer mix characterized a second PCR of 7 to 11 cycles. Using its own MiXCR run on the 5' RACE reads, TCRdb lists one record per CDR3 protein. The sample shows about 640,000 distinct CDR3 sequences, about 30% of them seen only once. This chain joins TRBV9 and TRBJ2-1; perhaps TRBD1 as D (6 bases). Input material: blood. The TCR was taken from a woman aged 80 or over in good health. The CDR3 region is CASSVQGIPYNEQFF. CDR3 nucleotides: TGTGCCAGCAGCGTCCAGGGGATCCCCTACAATGAGCAGTTCTTC. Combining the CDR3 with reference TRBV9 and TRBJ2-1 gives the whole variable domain DSGVTQTPKHLITATGQRVTLRCSPRSGDLSVYWYQQSLDQGLQFLIQYYNGEERAKGNILERFSAQQFPDLHSELNLSSLELGDSALYFCASSVQGIPYNEQFFGPGTRLTVL.